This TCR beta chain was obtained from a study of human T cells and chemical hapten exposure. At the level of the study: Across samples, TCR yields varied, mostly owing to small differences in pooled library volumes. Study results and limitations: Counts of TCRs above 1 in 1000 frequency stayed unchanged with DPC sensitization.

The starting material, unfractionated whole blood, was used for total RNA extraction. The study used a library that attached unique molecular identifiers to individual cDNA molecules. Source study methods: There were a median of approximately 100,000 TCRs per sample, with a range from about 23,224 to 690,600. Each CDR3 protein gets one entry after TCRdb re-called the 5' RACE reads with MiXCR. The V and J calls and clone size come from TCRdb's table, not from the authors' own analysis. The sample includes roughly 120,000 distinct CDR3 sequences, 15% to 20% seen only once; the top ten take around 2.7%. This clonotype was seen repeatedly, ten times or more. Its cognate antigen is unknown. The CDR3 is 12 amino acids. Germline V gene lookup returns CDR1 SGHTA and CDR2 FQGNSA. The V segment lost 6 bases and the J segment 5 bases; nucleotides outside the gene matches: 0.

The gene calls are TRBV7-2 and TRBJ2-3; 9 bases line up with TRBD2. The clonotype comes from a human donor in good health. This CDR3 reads CASRLAGDTQYF. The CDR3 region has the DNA TGTGCCAGCAGACTAGCGGGAGATACGCAGTATTTT. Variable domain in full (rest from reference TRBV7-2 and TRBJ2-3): GAGVSQSPSNKVTEKGKDVELRCDPISGHTALYWYRQSLGQGLEFLIYFQGNSAPDKSGLPSDRFSAERTGGSVSTLTIQRTQQEDSAVYLCASRLAGDTQYFGPGTRLTVL.